This passage covers 28 T cell receptor beta chains from one sample sequenced in a study of blood T cell repertoires in COVID-19. Assay used: immunoSEQ multiplex PCR; TCRdb lists only in-frame clones, some missing. Altogether roughly 93,000 clones are present, around 87% being singletons, with the ten largest covering about 1.2%. The sample taken for sequencing was peripheral blood. The origin of the receptors is a human donor in a cohort sampled during active COVID-19.

This clone appeared a single time. This chain connects TRBV15 to TRBJ2-2, with 10 bases lining up with TRBD1. V shed 5 bases and J 3 bases; nucleotides not matched to a gene: 3. There are 15 residues in the CDR3. Germline CDR1 reads LNHNV; CDR2 reads YYDKDF (reference sequence). CDR3 DNA: TGTGCCACCAGCCCCGGACAGGGGGACACCGGGGAGCTGTTTTTT. It yields the protein CATSPGQGDTGELFF.

V gene TRBV28 combines with J gene TRBJ2-2; D is undetermined. Trimming pared 3 bases from V and 8 bases from J, leaving 7 bases between. Germline-derived CDR1 and CDR2 are MDHEN and SYDVKM. The CDR3 extends over 12 amino acids. The CDR3, as DNA: TGTGCCAGCAGTTTCGTAGCTGGGGAGCTGTTTTTT. Protein: CASSFVAGELFF.

J is TRBJ1-5 and V is TRBV28; D might be TRBD1 (6 bases). The V and J ends lost 4 bases and 3 bases respectively, with 16 bases between them. This CDR3 is built from 16 residues. CDR1 is MDHEN, CDR2 SYDVKM, per germline. CDR3: CASSWGTTLANQPQHF. DNA for the CDR3: TGTGCCAGCAGTTGGGGGACAACTTTAGCCAATCAGCCCCAGCATTTT.

The V call is TRBV28, the J call TRBJ2-7, with TRBD2 matching over 13 bases. V shed 8 bases, J shed 5 bases, and the junction held 9 bases outside the gene matches. The CDR3 is made up of 15 amino acids. Looked up from germline, CDR1 is MDHEN and CDR2 is SYDVKM. DNA of the CDR3: TGTGCCAGCCTCGTCCGGACTAGCGGGAGCCACGAGCAGTACTTC. It translates to CASLVRTSGSHEQYF.

The chain uses TRBV28 and TRBJ2-7; D uncertain. The CDR3 is made up of 12 amino acids. Germline V CDR1 and CDR2: MDHEN, SYDVKM. V gave up 9 bases and J gave up 0 bases, with 9 bases separating them. The DNA of the CDR3 is TGTGCCAGTCGGTACTCCTCCTACGAGCAGTACTTC. Its protein product is CASRYSSYEQYF.

CDR3 DNA sequence: TGTGCCAGCCAAAGGGGAGGACAGGGAGTATACGAGCAGTACTTC. It encodes CASQRGGQGVYEQYF. The V gene is TRBV6-5, the J gene TRBJ2-7; 8 bases map to TRBD1. This CDR3 spans 15 amino acids. The germline V gene has CDR1 MNHEY and CDR2 SVGAGI. V was clipped by 8 bases and J by 4 bases; unmatched bases: 13.

The chain links TRBV6-6 to TRBJ2-3; 9 bases line up with TRBD2. J lost 5 bases, V lost 4 bases, and 7 bases had no gene match. The germline gives CDR1 MNHNY, CDR2 SVGAGI (reference sequence). The CDR3 loop spans 15 amino acids. The CDR3 region has the DNA TGTGCCAGCAGTTGGGGTAGCGGGAGAGGAGATACGCAGTATTTT. Translation: CASSWGSGRGDTQYF.

The chain couples TRBV16 to TRBJ1-5; TRBD1 agrees at 9 bases. The CDR3 has 13 amino acids. Looked up from germline, CDR1 is KGHSY and CDR2 is FQNENV. Losses at the gene ends were 4 bases for V and 5 bases for J; bases not matched to a gene: 0. The CDR3 reads CASSRTGDQPQHF. The CDR3 nucleotides are TGTGCCAGCAGCCGGACAGGGGATCAGCCCCAGCATTTT. The whole variable domain, filled in from reference TRBV16 and TRBJ1-5, reads GEEVAQTPKHLVRGEGQKAKLYCAPIKGHSYVFWYQQVLKNEFKFLISFQNENVFDETGMPKERFSAKCLPNSPCSLEIQATKLEDSAVYFCASSRTGDQPQHFGDGTRLSIL.

The chain has TRBV5-6 and TRBJ1-6; 7 nucleotides agree with TRBD1. The V gene end was trimmed by 2 bases and the J gene end by 7 bases; junction bases not matched to a gene: 9. This CDR3 is built from 16 residues. Germline lookup yields CDR1 SGHDT and CDR2 YYEEEE. This CDR3 reads CASSFSQGVWNSPLHF. CDR3 bases: TGTGCCAGCAGCTTTAGTCAGGGGGTATGGAATTCACCCCTCCACTTT.

V gene TRBV30 combines with J gene TRBJ1-6, with D perhaps matching TRBD1 (6 bases). Germline lookup yields CDR1 GTSNPN and CDR2 SVGIG (reference sequence). The CDR3 is 15 residues long. The ends were cut back, 4 bases at V and 9 bases at J, with 19 bases in the middle. The CDR3 region has the DNA TGTGCCTGGATCCGGGACACCCAACGGGGTTCACCCCTCCACTTT. Protein: CAWIRDTQRGSPLHF.

The chain recombines TRBV5-6 with TRBJ2-2; a weak D match, TRBD2 (5 bases). The CDR3 is made up of 15 amino acids. V was pared by 1 base and J by 4 bases, with 11 bases between. CDR1 is SGHDT, CDR2 YYEEEE, per germline. The CDR3 reads CASSLIGLSTGELFF. The CDR3 DNA is TGTGCCAGCAGCTTGATTGGACTCTCCACCGGGGAGCTGTTTTTT.

This clone was recorded only once. This sequence joins TRBV29-1 and TRBJ2-3; 8 nucleotides align to TRBD2. CDR1 and CDR2 (germline): SQVTM, ANQGSEA. This CDR3 has 16 residues. Trimming took 7 bases from V and 3 from J; bases not matched to a gene: 15. This CDR3 reads CSGCGGGRGRTDTQYF. In DNA form, the CDR3 reads TGCAGCGGCTGTGGGGGGGGGCGCGGGAGGACAGATACGCAGTATTTT.

CDR3 bases: TGTGCCAGCAGCCTGGACAGACTCATGAACACTGAAGCTTTCTTT. Amino acids: CASSLDRLMNTEAFF. The chain carries TRBV27 and TRBJ1-1; D possibly corresponds to TRBD1 (6 bases). CDR1 is MNHEY, CDR2 SMNVEV, per germline (reference sequence). The CDR3 extends over 15 amino acids. V lost 6 bases, J lost 0 bases, and 14 bases lay in between.

V gene TRBV29-1 combines with J gene TRBJ1-1; D may be TRBD1 (6 bases). The CDR3 loop spans 14 amino acids. V lost 4 bases, J lost 1 base, and 13 bases lay in between. Germline V lookup: CDR1 SQVTM, CDR2 ANQGSEA. The CDR3 here is CSVVRTEGNTEAFF. DNA for the CDR3: TGCAGCGTTGTAAGGACAGAAGGGAACACTGAAGCTTTCTTT.

The rearrangement joins TRBV28 to TRBJ2-6, with a tentative D call TRBD2 (6 bases). Germline V gene data show CDR1 as MDHEN and CDR2 as SYDVKM. Trimming removed 3 bases from V and 4 bases from J, with 10 bases in between. There are 15 residues in the CDR3. The DNA of the CDR3 is TGTGCCAGCAGTTTGGGGGGAGAAGGGGCCAACGTCCTGACTTTC. Translated, it gives CASSLGGEGANVLTF.

CDR3 in amino acids: CASSLYGAGTDGEQYF. The CDR3 region has the DNA TGTGCCAGCAGTTTATATGGAGCGGGAACTGATGGCGAGCAGTACTTC. V gene TRBV28 combines with J gene TRBJ2-7; 7 bases map to TRBD2. The junction had 12 bases not matched to a gene; V was cut back by 1 base and J by 6 bases. The germline V gene encodes CDR1 MDHEN and CDR2 SYDVKM. The CDR3 is made up of 16 amino acids. The full variable domain, its missing parts supplied by reference TRBV28 and TRBJ2-7, is DVKVTQSSRYLVKRTGEKVFLECVQDMDHENMFWYRQDPGLGLRLIYFSYDVKMKEKGDIPEGYSVSREKKERFSLILESASTNQTSMYLCASSLYGAGTDGEQYFGPGTRLTVT.

This sequence joins TRBV7-3 and TRBJ2-1; TRBD2 agrees at 8 bases. Looked up from germline, CDR1 is SGHTA and CDR2 is FQGTGA. The CDR3 sequence is 16 residues long. V lost 4 bases and J lost 0; bases outside the gene matches: 5. CDR3 in DNA: TGTGCCAGCAGCTCTATAGCGGGGAGCTCCTACAATGAGCAGTTCTTC. This encodes CASSSIAGSSYNEQFF.

This clone came up a few times. The chain recombines TRBV9 with TRBJ2-1; 13 nucleotides line up with TRBD2. The germline gives CDR1 SGDLS, CDR2 YYNGEE. This CDR3 region has 15 residues. The V segment lost 4 bases and the J segment 8 bases; nucleotides outside the gene matches: 6. The CDR3 coding sequence is TGTGCCAGCAGCTCGGAAGGACTAGCGGGAGATGAGCAGTTCTTC. Protein product: CASSSEGLAGDEQFF.

This clone was detected only once. The chain joins TRBV2 to TRBJ2-7; 8 positions match TRBD2. J gave up 3 bases and V 7 bases, and 2 bases lay outside the gene matches. Looked up from germline, CDR1 is SNHLY and CDR2 is FYNNEI. The CDR3 runs to 12 residues. For the CDR3, the DNA is TGTGCCAGCAAACTAGCGGACTACGAGCAGTACTTC. Protein sequence: CASKLADYEQYF.

The rearrangement uses TRBV5-1 and TRBJ1-4, with D uncertain. Deletions cut 0 bases from V and 0 bases from J, with 6 bases between. Germline-derived CDR1 and CDR2 are SGHRS and YFSETQ. The CDR3 consists of 15 residues. The DNA of the CDR3 is TGCGCCAGCAGCTTGGGGTCGGCAACTAATGAAAAACTGTTTTTT. This encodes CASSLGSATNEKLFF.

By frequency in the sample, this clone is medium-sized. The J gene is TRBJ2-2, the V gene TRBV6-5, with a possible D match to TRBD1 (5 bases). Trimming shortened V by 7 bases and J by 5 bases, and 14 bases separated the two germline ends. Looked up from germline, CDR1 is MNHEY and CDR2 is SVGAGI. The CDR3 totals 14 residues. In DNA, the CDR3 is TGTGCCAGCACCGGAGACAGAGTAACCGGGGAGCTGTTTTTT. As protein: CASTGDRVTGELFF.

Only a few counts were recorded for this clone. The chain recombines TRBV19 with TRBJ2-7; tentatively, D is TRBD2 (6 bases). V was cut by 4 bases and J by 3 bases, with 13 bases left in between. The CDR3 spans 14 residues. The V gene's germline CDR1 is LNHDA and CDR2 SQIVND (reference sequence). The CDR3 reads CASSTYPGSYEQYF. The CDR3 DNA reads as TGTGCCAGTAGTACCTACCCCGGGAGCTACGAGCAGTACTTC.

This chain links TRBV21-1 with TRBJ2-2; TRBD1 reflects the table's D call only, with no check against the DNA. TRBV21-1 is termed a pseudogene. The CDR3 contains 19 residues. In nucleotides, the CDR3 is TGTGCCAGCAAACCCTCTTTCCTGAAAGGGGAAAAGAACACCGGGGAGCTGTTTTTT. Translation: CASKPSFLKGEKNTGELFF.

This sequence joins TRBV11-3 and TRBJ2-3; D is unresolved. Trimming removed 1 base from V and 6 bases from J, with 5 bases in between. The CDR3 is made up of 12 amino acids. From germline, CDR1 is SGHNT and CDR2 YENEEA. As DNA, the CDR3 is TGTGCCAGCAGCTTAGGTCTGGATACGCAGTATTTT. Amino acids: CASSLGLDTQYF.

This CDR3 is CASSLAPFPNEKLFF. CDR3 coding DNA: TGTGCCAGCAGCTTGGCCCCTTTCCCTAATGAAAAACTGTTTTTT. The chain recombines TRBV5-5 with TRBJ1-4; no clear D gene. Deletions cut 0 bases from V and 3 bases from J, with 9 bases between. In germline, CDR1 is SGHKS, CDR2 YYEKEE (reference sequence). The CDR3 is made up of 15 amino acids.

This chain uses TRBV23-1 with TRBJ1-1; TRBD1 might be the D (5 bases). TRBV23-1 is placed among ORFs of uncertain function. The CDR3 is 16 residues long. The germline V and J ends were trimmed by 0 bases and 2 bases, with 13 bases remaining between them. CDR3 loop: CASSQSPGEGNTEAFF. DNA for the CDR3: TGCGCCAGCAGTCAATCTCCGGGGGAGGGCAACACTGAAGCTTTCTTT.

The chain has TRBV3-1 (or the pseudogene TRBV3-2) and TRBJ2-2, with a tentative D call TRBD2 (6 bases). The V and J ends lost 3 bases and 1 base respectively, with 12 bases between them. This CDR3 has 16 amino acids. From germline, CDR1 is LGHDT and CDR2 YNNKEL (reference sequence). CDR3 sequence reads: CASSHRPAGNTGELFF. In nucleotides, the CDR3 is TGTGCCAGCAGCCACCGACCAGCGGGGAACACCGGGGAGCTGTTTTTT.

The chain has TRBV11-2 and TRBJ1-4, with a weak D call TRBD1 (5 bases). The V gene lost 5 bases and the J gene lost 3 bases, with 10 bases spanning the gap. This CDR3 has 14 residues. The germline CDR1 and CDR2 sequences are SGHAT and FQNNGV. The CDR3 DNA follows: TGTGCCAGCAGCCTTGACAGCTCTAATGAAAAACTGTTTTTT. Translating gives CASSLDSSNEKLFF.